The TCR beta chain under discussion was sequenced for a study of OX40 agonist ivuxolimab in advanced cancers. About the study: Ivuxolimab doses were 0.01, 0.1, 0.3, 1.5, 3 or 10 mg/kg every 2 weeks. It was permissible to have had prior anti-PD-1, anti-PD-L1 or anti-CTLA-4 therapy, and about 40% had some. One hepatocellular carcinoma and a couple of cutaneous melanoma patients partially responded.

Baseline, cycle 4 day 1, and cycle 7 day 1 were the blood sampling points. The assay was immunoSEQ multiplex PCR, and TCRdb's table has in-frame clones only and misses some. The sample lists roughly 56,000 clones; just over 85% were seen once. The sample in question was CD4+ or CD8+ T cells sorted from blood, obtained in a trial of the OX40 agonist ivuxolimab. The sequence was obtained from an adult with an advanced solid tumor such as melanoma, head and neck, liver or kidney cancer.

The CDR3 loop reads CASSLVAATGELFF. For the CDR3, the DNA is TGCGCCAGCAGCTTGGTGGCAGCCACCGGGGAGCTGTTTTTT. The genes are TRBV5-1 and TRBJ2-2; D remains unclear. The V gene lost 0 bases and the J gene lost 4 bases, with 7 bases spanning the gap. The length of the CDR3 is 14 residues. CDR1 is SGHRS, CDR2 YFSETQ, per germline.